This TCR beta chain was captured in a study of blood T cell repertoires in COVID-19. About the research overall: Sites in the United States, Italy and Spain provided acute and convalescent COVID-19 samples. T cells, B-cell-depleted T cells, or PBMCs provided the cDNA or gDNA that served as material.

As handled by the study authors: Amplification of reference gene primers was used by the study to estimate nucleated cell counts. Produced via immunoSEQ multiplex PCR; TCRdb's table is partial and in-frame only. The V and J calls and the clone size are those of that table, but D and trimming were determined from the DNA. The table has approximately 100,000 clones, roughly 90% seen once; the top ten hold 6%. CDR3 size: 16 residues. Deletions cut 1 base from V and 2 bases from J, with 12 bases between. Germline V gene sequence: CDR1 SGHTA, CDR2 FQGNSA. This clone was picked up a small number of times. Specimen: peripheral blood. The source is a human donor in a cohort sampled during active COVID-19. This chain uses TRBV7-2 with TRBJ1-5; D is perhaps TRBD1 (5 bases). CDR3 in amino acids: CASSLEGRAGNQPQHF. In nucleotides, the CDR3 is TGTGCCAGCAGCTTAGAGGGCAGGGCTGGCAATCAGCCCCAGCATTTT.